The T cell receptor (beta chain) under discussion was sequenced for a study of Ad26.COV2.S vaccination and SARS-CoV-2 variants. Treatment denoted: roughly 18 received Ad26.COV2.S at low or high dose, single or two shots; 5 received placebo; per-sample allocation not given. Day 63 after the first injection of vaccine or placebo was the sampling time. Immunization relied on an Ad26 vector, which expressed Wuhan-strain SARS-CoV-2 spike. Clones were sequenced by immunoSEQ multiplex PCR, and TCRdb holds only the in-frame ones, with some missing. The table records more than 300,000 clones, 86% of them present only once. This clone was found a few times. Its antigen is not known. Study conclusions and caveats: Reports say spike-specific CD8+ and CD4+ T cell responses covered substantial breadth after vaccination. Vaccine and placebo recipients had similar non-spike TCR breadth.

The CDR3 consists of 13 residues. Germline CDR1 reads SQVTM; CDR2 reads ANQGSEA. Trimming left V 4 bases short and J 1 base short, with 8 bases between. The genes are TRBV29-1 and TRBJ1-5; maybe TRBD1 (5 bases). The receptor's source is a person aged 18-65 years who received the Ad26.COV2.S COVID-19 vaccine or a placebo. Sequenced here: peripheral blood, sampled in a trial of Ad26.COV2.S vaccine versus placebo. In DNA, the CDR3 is TGCAGCGTTGTTGGGGGGAGCAATCAGCCCCAGCATTTT. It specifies CSVVGGSNQPQHF. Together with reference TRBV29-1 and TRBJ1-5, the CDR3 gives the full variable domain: SAVISQKPSRDICQRGTSLTIQCQVDSQVTMMFWYRQQPGQSLTLIATANQGSEATYESGFVIDKFPISRPNLTFSTLTVSNMSPEDSSIYLCSVVGGSNQPQHFGDGTRLSIL.